These T cell receptor beta chains were read from a single sample in a study of cytomegalovirus exposure and HLA in healthy donors. Clones were read by immunoSEQ multiplex PCR, and TCRdb kept only the in-frame ones, dropping some. Altogether about 250,000 clones are present, about three quarters being singletons, with the ten largest covering approximately 0.47%. The source material was PBMCs. The receptors were gathered from a boy between 10 and 17 years old in good health and CMV-seronegative. The CDR3 runs from the conserved cysteine through the conserved F or W. The D gene is left open where the match is weak. The size of a clone is reported for some rows only, either as once, few or many, or as a class for expanded clones.

CDR3aa	CDR3nt	len	j_gene	v_gene	d_gene	abundance
CASSLDREGVPNTEAFF	TGTGCCAGCAGTTTGGATAGAGAGGGGGTTCCGAACACTGAAGCTTTCTTT	17	TRBJ1-1	TRBV28	NA	NA
CASSPSGQVNQPQHF	TGTGCCAGCAGTCCCTCGGGACAGGTGAATCAGCCCCAGCATTTT	15	TRBJ1-5	TRBV27	TRBD1	NA
CAWATGNTEAFF	TGTGCCTGGGCGACAGGCAACACTGAAGCTTTCTTT	12	TRBJ1-1	TRBV30	NA	NA
CASSARTSATHEQFF	TGTGCCAGCAGCGCCCGGACTAGCGCCACACATGAGCAGTTCTTC	15	TRBJ2-1	TRBV14	TRBD2	few
CASSPLAGAPYNEQFF	TGCGCCAGCAGCCCCCTAGCGGGAGCCCCCTACAATGAGCAGTTCTTC	16	TRBJ2-1	TRBV4-1	TRBD2	NA
CASSPGSGGYNEQFF	TGTGCCAGCAGCCCGGGGAGCGGGGGATACAATGAGCAGTTCTTC	15	TRBJ2-1	TRBV7-3	TRBD2	NA
CAWSTGGASYEQYF	TGTGCCTGGAGTACAGGGGGCGCCTCCTACGAGCAGTACTTC	14	TRBJ2-7	TRBV30	TRBD1	NA
CASSLDGTGASGANVLTF	TGCGCCAGCAGCTTGGATGGGACAGGGGCATCTGGGGCCAACGTCCTGACTTTC	18	TRBJ2-6	TRBV5-1	TRBD1	once
CSVAFGGRTEAFF	TGCAGCGTTGCTTTCGGGGGGCGGACTGAAGCTTTCTTT	13	TRBJ1-1	TRBV29-1	NA	NA
CASSPIRDRGEAFF	TGTGCCAGCAGCCCGATCCGGGACAGGGGAGAAGCTTTCTTT	14	TRBJ1-1	TRBV11-3	TRBD1	NA
CASSKEGTYNYGYTF	TGTGCCAGCAGCAAGGAAGGGACATATAACTATGGCTACACCTTC	15	TRBJ1-2	TRBV21-1	NA	few
CASRFGTFGEKLFF	TGTGCCAGCAGGTTCGGGACATTTGGAGAAAAACTGTTTTTT	14	TRBJ1-4	TRBV7-9	NA	NA
CASSWRGSGANVLTF	TGCGCCAGCAGCTGGCGGGGTTCTGGGGCCAACGTCCTGACTTTC	15	TRBJ2-6	TRBV5-1	NA	NA
CASSPSLAGVLDEQFF	TGCGCCAGCAGCCCCTCACTAGCGGGAGTTCTGGATGAGCAGTTCTTC	16	TRBJ2-1	TRBV5-1	TRBD2	NA
CASSIMTSGKADTQYF	TGTGCCAGTAGTATAATGACTAGCGGGAAGGCAGATACGCAGTATTTT	16	TRBJ2-3	TRBV19	TRBD2	NA
CASSLDRGSSYNEQFF	TGTGCCAGCAGCTTGGACAGGGGGTCGTCCTACAATGAGCAGTTCTTC	16	TRBJ2-1	TRBV5-4	TRBD1	NA
CASSLTVSYEQYF	TGTGCCAGCAGCTTAACAGTCTCCTACGAGCAGTACTTC	13	TRBJ2-7	TRBV5-6	NA	few
CASSLAGLAGEEYEQYF	TGTGCCAGCAGCTTAGCGGGACTAGCGGGAGAGGAGTACGAGCAGTACTTC	17	TRBJ2-7	TRBV7-8	TRBD2	NA
CASSFRSGGTRTGELFF	TGTGCCAGTAGTTTCAGATCGGGAGGGACGCGCACCGGGGAGCTGTTTTTT	17	TRBJ2-2	TRBV19	TRBD2	NA
CASGLVLGNIQYF	TGTGCTAGTGGTTTGGTACTTGGAAACATTCAGTACTTC	13	TRBJ2-4	TRBV12-5	NA	NA